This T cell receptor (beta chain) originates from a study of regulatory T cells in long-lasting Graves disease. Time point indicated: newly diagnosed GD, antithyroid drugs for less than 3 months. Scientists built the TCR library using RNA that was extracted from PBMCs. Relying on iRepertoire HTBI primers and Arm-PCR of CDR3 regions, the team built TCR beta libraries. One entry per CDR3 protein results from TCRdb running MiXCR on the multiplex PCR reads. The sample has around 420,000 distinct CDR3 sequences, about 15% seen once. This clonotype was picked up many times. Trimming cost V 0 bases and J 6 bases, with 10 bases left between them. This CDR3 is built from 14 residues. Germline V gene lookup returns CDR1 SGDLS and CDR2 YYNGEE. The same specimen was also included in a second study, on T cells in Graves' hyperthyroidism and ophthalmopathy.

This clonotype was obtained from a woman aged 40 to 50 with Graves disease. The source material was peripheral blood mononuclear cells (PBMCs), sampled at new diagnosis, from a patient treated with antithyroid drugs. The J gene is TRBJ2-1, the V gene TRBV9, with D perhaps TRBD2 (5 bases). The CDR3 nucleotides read TGTGCCAGCAGCGTAGGATCGGGATTCAATGAGCAGTTCTTC. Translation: CASSVGSGFNEQFF.